Below, 22 T cell receptor beta chains from the same sample are listed, as sequenced in a study of regulatory T cells in long-lasting Graves disease. CDR3 regions were amplified by Arm-PCR using iRepertoire HTBI primers to build TCR beta libraries. TCRdb passed the multiplex PCR reads through MiXCR, listing each CDR3 protein once. Of about 540,000 distinct CDR3 sequences in the sample, about 14% were seen once. Documented time point: newly diagnosed GD, antithyroid drugs for less than 3 months. From RNA extracted from PBMCs, the TCR library was made. These records were also assigned to another study, of T cells in Graves' hyperthyroidism and ophthalmopathy.

The specimen was peripheral blood mononuclear cells (PBMCs), collected at new diagnosis, from a patient treated with antithyroid drugs. The receptors were gathered from a young man with Graves disease.

This clonotype was seen at least ten times. The chain recombines TRBV7-3 with TRBJ2-2; the D gene could be TRBD1 or TRBD2 (5 bases each). V lost 5 bases and J 4 bases, leaving 11 bases between the germline ends. From germline, CDR1 is SGHTA and CDR2 FQGTGA. The CDR3 is 14 residues long. The CDR3 is CASSGLGVTGELFF. The CDR3 DNA is TGTGCCAGCAGCGGCCTGGGGGTCACCGGGGAGCTGTTTTTT.

This clonotype was seen many times. This sequence joins TRBV6-5 and TRBJ2-3; 9 bases are a match to TRBD1. The V gene end was trimmed by 4 bases and the J gene end by 4 bases; junction bases not matched to a gene: 9. The CDR3 loop spans 16 amino acids. Germline V CDR1 and CDR2: MNHEY, SVGAGI. The CDR3 spells CASSFGTGISPDTQYF. In DNA form, the CDR3 reads TGTGCCAGCAGTTTTGGGACAGGGATCTCTCCAGATACGCAGTATTTT.

This chain links TRBV4-2 with TRBJ2-5, with TRBD2 as a possible D gene (7 bases). Germline CDR1 LGHNA, CDR2 YNFKEQ. CDR3 length equals 16 residues. Between the trimmed V and J ends, which lost 3 bases and 4 bases, there was a span of 18 bases. CDR3 loop: CASSQEGGPLGETQYF. CDR3 DNA sequence: TGTGCCAGCAGCCAGGAGGGGGGGCCATTGGGAGAGACCCAGTACTTC.

The chain is built from TRBV25-1 and TRBJ1-2; TRBD1 agrees at 9 bases. CDR3 length equals 15 residues. Losses at the gene ends were 3 bases for V and 4 bases for J; bases not matched to a gene: 6. The germline V gene has CDR1 MGHDK and CDR2 SYGVNS. The CDR3, as DNA: TGTGCCAGCAGTGATAGGACAGGGGTGGGCTATGGCTACACCTTC. It yields the protein CASSDRTGVGYGYTF.

This clonotype was picked up a small number of times. The gene calls are TRBV9 and TRBJ2-3, with TRBD2 matching over 9 bases. Germline V gives CDR1 SGDLS, CDR2 YYNGEE. This CDR3 spans 17 amino acids. V lost 4 bases, J lost 2 bases, and 11 bases stayed unmatched. The CDR3 is CASSLRETSGFTDTQYF. The CDR3 nucleotides read TGTGCCAGCAGCTTACGGGAGACTAGCGGATTCACAGATACGCAGTATTTT.

Many counts were recorded for this clonotype. This chain uses TRBV9 with TRBJ2-1; 10 nucleotides align to TRBD2. Trimming took 0 bases from V and 2 from J; bases not matched to a gene: 17. Per germline, CDR1 SGDLS and CDR2 YYNGEE. This CDR3 is built from 21 residues. The CDR3 nucleotides read TGTGCCAGCAGCGTAGCTAAGGGGAGCGGGAGGGCCATCTTAACCTACAATGAGCAGTTCTTC. It specifies CASSVAKGSGRAILTYNEQFF. Variable domain in full (rest from reference TRBV9 and TRBJ2-1): DSGVTQTPKHLITATGQRVTLRCSPRSGDLSVYWYQQSLDQGLQFLIQYYNGEERAKGNILERFSAQQFPDLHSELNLSSLELGDSALYFCASSVAKGSGRAILTYNEQFFGPGTRLTVL.

This clonotype was picked up one time. V and J are TRBV20-1 and TRBJ1-5, with D possibly being TRBD1 (6 bases). With 5 bases removed from V and 4 bases from J, the gap between germline ends came to 15 bases. CDR1 and CDR2 (germline): DFQATT, SNEGSKA (reference sequence). CDR3 length: 14 amino acids. The CDR3 here is CSASLGTQNQPQHF. The CDR3 DNA sequence: TGCAGTGCTTCCCTCGGGACACAGAATCAGCCCCAGCATTTT.

Regarding this clonotype: Being one base from a much bigger clone, this may be a read error. The CDR3 reads CASILTSGRRYGGEPFF. Here the CDR3 DNA reads TGTGCCAGCATCCTGACTAGCGGGAGACGGTACGGCGGGGAGCCGTTTTTT. The rearrangement uses TRBV12-3 or TRBV12-4 and TRBJ2-2; 12 nucleotides agree with TRBD2. This CDR3 has 17 residues.

In its sample, this clonotype was seen many times. The gene calls are TRBV7-8 and TRBJ1-5; D possibly corresponds to TRBD1 (5 bases). This CDR3 spans 14 amino acids. With 4 bases removed from V and 6 bases from J, the gap between germline ends came to 13 bases. Germline assignment: CDR1 SGHVS and CDR2 FQNEAQ. In DNA, the CDR3 is TGTGCCAGCAGCTCCCTTAGGGGAAGTCAGCCCCAGCATTTT. This sequence encodes CASSSLRGSQPQHF.

In its sample, this clonotype was seen many times. The rearrangement joins TRBV3-1 to TRBJ2-5; D might be TRBD2 (7 bases). The germline gives CDR1 LGHDT, CDR2 YNNKEL (reference sequence). CDR3 size: 16 residues. V was clipped by 3 bases and J by 1 base, with 15 bases between them. This CDR3 reads CASSQGTIAGQETQYF. The CDR3 coding sequence is TGTGCCAGCAGCCAGGGGACAATAGCGGGCCAAGAGACCCAGTACTTC.

This clonotype was observed at least ten times. The chain couples TRBV11-2 to TRBJ2-7; a weak D match, TRBD1 (6 bases). V was shortened by 2 bases and J by 2 bases, with 13 bases between the two germline ends. Germline CDR1 and CDR2: SGHAT and FQNNGV. This CDR3 is built from 15 residues. CDR3 loop: CASSLTQGRPYEQYF. CDR3 coding DNA: TGTGCCAGCAGCTTAACTCAGGGGCGGCCCTACGAGCAGTACTTC.

This clonotype was counted many times. One end of the junction does not line up with germline, which may come from a read error. The rearrangement links TRBV5-1 to TRBJ2-3; 13 bases are shared with TRBD2. This CDR3 contains 12 residues. CDR1 and CDR2 from the germline V gene are SGHRS and YFSETQ. DNA for the CDR3: TGCGCCAGCAGCGACGGACTAGCGGGAGCGCTTTTT. It translates to CASSDGLAGALF. Variable domain in full (rest from reference TRBV5-1 and TRBJ2-3): KAGVTQTPRYLIKTRGQQVTLSCSPISGHRSVSWYQQTPGQGLQFLFEYFSETQRNKGNFPGRFSGRQFSNSRSEMNVSTLELGDSALYLCASSDGLAGALFGPGTRLTVL.

This clonotype was picked up a small number of times. It may be a read error: a sequence one base away is much more abundant. The rearrangement joins TRBV10-2 to TRBJ1-1, with 7 bases lining up with TRBD1. Germline CDR1 WSHSY, CDR2 SAAADI. The CDR3 extends over 16 amino acids. For the CDR3, the DNA is TGCGCCAGCAGCGCTTACAGGGGACGGAGGGTCACTGAAGCTCTCTTT. It yields the protein CASSAYRGRRVTEALF.

This clonotype was detected ten times or more. The CDR3 DNA follows: TGCAGTGCTAACCTGGGGACCTACGAGCAGTACTTC. Protein: CSANLGTYEQYF. This sequence joins TRBV20-1 and TRBJ2-7; D gene unclear. CDR1 and CDR2 (germline): DFQATT, SNEGSKA (reference sequence). V was pared by 4 bases and J by 2 bases, with 9 bases between. The CDR3 consists of 12 residues.

Comments on this clonotype: The junction shows a germline mismatch at one end, possibly a read error. In nucleotides, the CDR3 is TGTACCATCAGGGGGACAGGGGCCACAAACACTGAAGCTTTCTTT. It yields the protein CTIRGTGATNTEAFF. The chain joins TRBV10-3 to TRBJ1-1, with 10 positions matching TRBD1. The CDR3 is 15 amino acids. Germline V CDR1 and CDR2: ENHRY, SYGVKD.

This clonotype was seen a handful of times. The chain links TRBV29-1 to TRBJ2-7, with 9 nucleotides matching TRBD1. The V and J ends lost 7 bases and 6 bases, in that order; junction bases with no gene match: 7. The CDR3 sequence is 12 residues long. The germline V gene encodes CDR1 SQVTM and CDR2 ANQGSEA. CDR3 in amino acids: CSGGQGVGEQYF. CDR3 bases: TGCAGCGGGGGACAGGGAGTTGGCGAGCAGTACTTC.

The chain employs TRBV6-1 and TRBJ2-1; D not certain. CDR1 and CDR2 (germline): MNHNS, SASEGT. This CDR3 has 13 residues. V was pared by 2 bases and J by 8 bases, with 10 bases between. CDR3 in amino acids: CASSEILSHEQFF. The DNA of the CDR3 is TGTGCCAGCAGTGAAATATTGTCCCATGAGCAGTTCTTC.

Many counts were recorded for this clonotype. This chain joins TRBV19 and TRBJ2-1; 9 bases align to TRBD2. CDR1 and CDR2 from the germline V gene are LNHDA and SQIVND (reference sequence). V shed 3 bases and J 7 bases; nucleotides not matched to a gene: 4. The CDR3 is 14 residues long. This CDR3 reads CASSILAGVNEQFF. For the CDR3, the DNA is TGTGCCAGTAGTATTTTAGCGGGAGTGAATGAGCAGTTCTTC.

This clonotype came up many times. This chain joins TRBV27 and TRBJ2-4, with D unresolved. CDR3 length: 14 residues. Trimming took off 3 bases at V and 0 bases at J, with 6 bases between the two ends. Germline V gene data show CDR1 as MNHEY and CDR2 as SMNVEV (reference sequence). CDR3 in amino acids: CASSFALAKNIQYF. The CDR3 region has the DNA TGTGCCAGCAGTTTTGCGCTAGCCAAAAACATTCAGTACTTC.

This clonotype was recorded many times. The chain combines TRBV24-1 with TRBJ2-2, with 10 bases identical to TRBD2. From germline, CDR1 is KGHDR and CDR2 SFDVKD. The CDR3 covers 15 residues. The V segment lost 4 bases and the J segment 5 bases; nucleotides outside the gene matches: 3. CDR3 in DNA: TGTGCCACCAGTGACCTTAGCGGGAGGACCGGGGAGCTGTTTTTT. Translating gives CATSDLSGRTGELFF.

This clonotype appeared many times. V gene TRBV10-3 combines with J gene TRBJ1-1; D gene uncertain. V lost 3 bases, J lost 2 bases, and 7 bases lay in between. The CDR3 totals 13 residues. Germline lookup yields CDR1 ENHRY and CDR2 SYGVKD. CDR3 sequence reads: CAISERQNTEAFF. The CDR3 nucleotides are TGTGCCATCAGTGAAAGACAAAACACTGAAGCTTTCTTT.

This clonotype was detected ten times or more. This rearrangement joins TRBV28 to TRBJ2-5, with a possible D match to TRBD2 (5 bases). Deletions cut 6 bases from V and 8 bases from J, with 10 bases between. Germline lookup yields CDR1 MDHEN and CDR2 SYDVKM. The CDR3 totals 11 residues. In DNA form, the CDR3 reads TGTGCCAGCAGCAGCCGGGGTACCCAGTACTTC. This codes for CASSSRGTQYF.